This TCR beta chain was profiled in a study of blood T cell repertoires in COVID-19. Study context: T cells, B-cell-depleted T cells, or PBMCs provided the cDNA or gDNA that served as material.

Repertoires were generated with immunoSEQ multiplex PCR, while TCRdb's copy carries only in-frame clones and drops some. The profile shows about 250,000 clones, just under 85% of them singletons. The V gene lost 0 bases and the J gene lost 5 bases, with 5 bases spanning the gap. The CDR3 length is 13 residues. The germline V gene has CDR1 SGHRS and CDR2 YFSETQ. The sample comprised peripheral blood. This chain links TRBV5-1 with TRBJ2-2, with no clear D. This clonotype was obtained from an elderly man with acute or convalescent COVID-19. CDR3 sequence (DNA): TGCGCCAGCAGCTTGGCCGAGACCGGGGAGCTGTTTTTT. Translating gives CASSLAETGELFF.